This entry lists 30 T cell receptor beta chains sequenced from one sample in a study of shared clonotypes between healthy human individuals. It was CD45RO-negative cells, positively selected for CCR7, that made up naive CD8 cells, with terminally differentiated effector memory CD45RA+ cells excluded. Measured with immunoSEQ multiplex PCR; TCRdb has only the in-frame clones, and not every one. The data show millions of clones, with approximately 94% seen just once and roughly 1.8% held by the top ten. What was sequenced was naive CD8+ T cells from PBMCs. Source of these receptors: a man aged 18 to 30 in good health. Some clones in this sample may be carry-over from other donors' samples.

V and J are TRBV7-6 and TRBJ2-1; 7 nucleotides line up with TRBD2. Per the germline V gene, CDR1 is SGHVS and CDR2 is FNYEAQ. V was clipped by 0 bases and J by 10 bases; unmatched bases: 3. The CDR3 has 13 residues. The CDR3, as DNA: TGTGCCAGCAGCTTAGCGCGGGGAGGGGAGCAGTTCTTC. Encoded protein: CASSLARGGEQFF.

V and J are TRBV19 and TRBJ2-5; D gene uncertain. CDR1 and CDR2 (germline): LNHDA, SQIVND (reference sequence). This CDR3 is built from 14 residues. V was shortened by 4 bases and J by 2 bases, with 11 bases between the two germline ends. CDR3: CASSNRHSQETQYF. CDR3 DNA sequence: TGTGCCAGTAGTAACCGACACAGTCAAGAGACCCAGTACTTC.

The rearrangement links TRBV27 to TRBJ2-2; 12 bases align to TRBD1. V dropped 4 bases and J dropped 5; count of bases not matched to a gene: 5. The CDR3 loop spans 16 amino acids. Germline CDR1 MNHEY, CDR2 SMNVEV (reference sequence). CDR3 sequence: CASSWGQGARTGELFF. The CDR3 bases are TGTGCCAGCAGTTGGGGACAGGGGGCGAGAACCGGGGAGCTGTTTTTT.

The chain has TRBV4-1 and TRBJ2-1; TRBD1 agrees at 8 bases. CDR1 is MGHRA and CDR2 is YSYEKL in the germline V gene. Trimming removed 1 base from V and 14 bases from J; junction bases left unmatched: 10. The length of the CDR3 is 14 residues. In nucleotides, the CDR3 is TGCGCCAGCAGCCAAGGACAGGGGAGCGGACAGGAGTTCTTC. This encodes CASSQGQGSGQEFF.

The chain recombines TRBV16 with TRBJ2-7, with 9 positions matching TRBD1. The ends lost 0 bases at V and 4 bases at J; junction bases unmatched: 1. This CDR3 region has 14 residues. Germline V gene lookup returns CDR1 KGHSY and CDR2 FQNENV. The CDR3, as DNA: TGTGCCAGCAGCCAATCGACAGGGGGGTACGAGCAGTACTTC. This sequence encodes CASSQSTGGYEQYF.

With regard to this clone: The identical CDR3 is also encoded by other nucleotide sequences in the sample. DNA for the CDR3: TGTGCCAGTAGTATAGGAGGAGGGGAGACCCAGTACTTC. Its translation is CASSIGGGETQYF. V and J are TRBV19 and TRBJ2-5; tentative D call: TRBD2 (6 bases). Germline V CDR1 and CDR2: LNHDA, SQIVND (reference sequence). The CDR3 sequence is 13 residues long. Trimming stripped 1 base from V and 5 bases from J, with 8 bases between.

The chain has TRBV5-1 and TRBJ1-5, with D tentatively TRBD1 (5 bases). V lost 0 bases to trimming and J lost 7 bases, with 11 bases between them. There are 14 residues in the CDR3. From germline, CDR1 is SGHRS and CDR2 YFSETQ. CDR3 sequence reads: CASSLEGGTQPQHF. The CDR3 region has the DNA TGCGCCAGCAGCTTGGAAGGAGGGACCCAGCCCCAGCATTTT.

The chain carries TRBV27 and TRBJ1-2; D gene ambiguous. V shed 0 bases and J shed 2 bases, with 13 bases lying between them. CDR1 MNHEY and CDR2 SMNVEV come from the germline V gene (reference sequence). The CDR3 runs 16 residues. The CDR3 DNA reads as TGTGCCAGCAGTTTATCTCGAGTTCTAGGGAACTATGGCTACACCTTC. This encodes CASSLSRVLGNYGYTF.

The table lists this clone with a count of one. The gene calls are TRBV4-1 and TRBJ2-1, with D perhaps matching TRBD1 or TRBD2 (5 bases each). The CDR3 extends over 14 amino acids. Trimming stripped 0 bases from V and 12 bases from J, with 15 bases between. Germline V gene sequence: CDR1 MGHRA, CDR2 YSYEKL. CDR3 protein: CASSQDRDPLVQFF. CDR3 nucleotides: TGCGCCAGCAGCCAAGATAGGGACCCCCTGGTGCAGTTCTTC.

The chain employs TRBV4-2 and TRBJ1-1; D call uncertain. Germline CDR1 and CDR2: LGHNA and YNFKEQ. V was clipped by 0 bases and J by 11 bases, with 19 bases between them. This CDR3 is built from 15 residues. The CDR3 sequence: CASSQDHQPWLDAFF. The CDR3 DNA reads TGTGCCAGCAGCCAAGATCACCAACCTTGGTTGGACGCTTTCTTT.

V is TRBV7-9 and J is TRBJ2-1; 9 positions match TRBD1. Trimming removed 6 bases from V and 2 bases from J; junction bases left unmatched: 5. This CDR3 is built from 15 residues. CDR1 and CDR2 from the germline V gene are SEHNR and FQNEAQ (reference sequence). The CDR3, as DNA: TGTGCCAGCAGTAAGGGACAGGGAGCCTACAATGAGCAGTTCTTC. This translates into CASSKGQGAYNEQFF.

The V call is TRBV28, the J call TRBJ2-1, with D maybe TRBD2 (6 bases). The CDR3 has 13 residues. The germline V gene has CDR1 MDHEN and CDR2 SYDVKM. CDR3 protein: CATWGEVNNEQFF. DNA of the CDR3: TGTGCGACGTGGGGGGAGGTTAACAATGAGCAGTTCTTC.

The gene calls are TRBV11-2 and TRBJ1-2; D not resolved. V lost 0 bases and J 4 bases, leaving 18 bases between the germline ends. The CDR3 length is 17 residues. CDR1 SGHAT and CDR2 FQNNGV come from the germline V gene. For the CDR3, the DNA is TGTGCCAGCAGCTTAGATCACCCCGGATGGGGTGGCTATGGCTACACCTTC. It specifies CASSLDHPGWGGYGYTF.

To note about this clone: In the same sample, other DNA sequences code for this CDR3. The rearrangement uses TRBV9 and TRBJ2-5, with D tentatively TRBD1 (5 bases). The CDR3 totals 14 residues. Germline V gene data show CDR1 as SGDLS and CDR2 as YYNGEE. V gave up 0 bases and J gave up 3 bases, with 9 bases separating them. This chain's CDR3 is CASSVGPGKETQYF. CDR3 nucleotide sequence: TGTGCCAGCAGCGTAGGCCCAGGGAAAGAGACCCAGTACTTC.

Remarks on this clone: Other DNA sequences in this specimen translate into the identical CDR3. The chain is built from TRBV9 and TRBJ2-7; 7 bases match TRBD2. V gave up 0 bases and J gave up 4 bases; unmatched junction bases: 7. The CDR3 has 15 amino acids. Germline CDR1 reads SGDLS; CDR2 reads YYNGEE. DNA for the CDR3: TGTGCCAGCAGCGTAGGAGCGGGGCTTGGGTACGAGCAGTACTTC. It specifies CASSVGAGLGYEQYF.

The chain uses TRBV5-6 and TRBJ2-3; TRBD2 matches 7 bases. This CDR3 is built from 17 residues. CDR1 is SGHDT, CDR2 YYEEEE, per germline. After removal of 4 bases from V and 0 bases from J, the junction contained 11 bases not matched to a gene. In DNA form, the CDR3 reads TGTGCCAGCAGCACCCTATTTGGTAGCGGGAGCACAGATACGCAGTATTTT. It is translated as CASSTLFGSGSTDTQYF.

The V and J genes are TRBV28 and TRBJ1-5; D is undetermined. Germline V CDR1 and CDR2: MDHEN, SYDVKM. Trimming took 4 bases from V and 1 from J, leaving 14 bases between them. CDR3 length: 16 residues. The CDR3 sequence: CASSYPSYYSNQPQHF. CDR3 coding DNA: TGTGCCAGCAGTTACCCTTCCTATTACAGCAATCAGCCCCAGCATTTT. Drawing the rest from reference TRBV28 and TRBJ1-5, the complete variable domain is DVKVTQSSRYLVKRTGEKVFLECVQDMDHENMFWYRQDPGLGLRLIYFSYDVKMKEKGDIPEGYSVSREKKERFSLILESASTNQTSMYLCASSYPSYYSNQPQHFGDGTRLSIL.

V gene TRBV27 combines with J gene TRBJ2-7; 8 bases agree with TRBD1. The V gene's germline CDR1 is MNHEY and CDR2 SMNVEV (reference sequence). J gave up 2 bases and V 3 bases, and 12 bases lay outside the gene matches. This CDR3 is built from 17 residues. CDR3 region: CASSFLTPGQGTYEQYF. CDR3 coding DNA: TGTGCCAGCAGTTTCCTGACCCCTGGACAGGGCACCTACGAGCAGTACTTC.

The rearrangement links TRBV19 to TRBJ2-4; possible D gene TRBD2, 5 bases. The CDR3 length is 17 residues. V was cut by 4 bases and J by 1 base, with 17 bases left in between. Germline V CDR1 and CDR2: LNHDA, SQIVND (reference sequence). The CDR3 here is CASSTPAEPRAKNIQYF. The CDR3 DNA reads TGTGCCAGTAGTACCCCAGCGGAGCCGCGGGCCAAAAACATTCAGTACTTC.

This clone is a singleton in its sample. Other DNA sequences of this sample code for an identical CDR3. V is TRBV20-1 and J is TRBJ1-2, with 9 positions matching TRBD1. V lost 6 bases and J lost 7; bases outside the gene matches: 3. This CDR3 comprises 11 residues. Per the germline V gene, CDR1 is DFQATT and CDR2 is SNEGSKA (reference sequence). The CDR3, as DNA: TGCAGTGCACCGACAGGGGGTGGCTACACCTTC. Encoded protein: CSAPTGGGYTF.

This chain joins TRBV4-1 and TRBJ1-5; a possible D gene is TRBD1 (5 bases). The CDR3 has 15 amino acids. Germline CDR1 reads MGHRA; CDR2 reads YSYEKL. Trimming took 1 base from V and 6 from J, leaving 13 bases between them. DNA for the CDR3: TGCGCCAGCAGCCAAGGCAGGGTCGTCGGTCAGCCCCAGCATTTT. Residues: CASSQGRVVGQPQHF.

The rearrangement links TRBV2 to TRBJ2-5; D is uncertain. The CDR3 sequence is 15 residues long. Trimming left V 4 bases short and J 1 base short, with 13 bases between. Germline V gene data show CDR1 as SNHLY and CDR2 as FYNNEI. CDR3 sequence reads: CASSVLGTTQETQYF. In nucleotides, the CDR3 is TGTGCCAGCAGTGTCCTCGGCACGACCCAAGAGACCCAGTACTTC. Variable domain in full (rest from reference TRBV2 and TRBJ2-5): EPEVTQTPSHQVTQMGQEVILRCVPISNHLYFYWYRQILGQKVEFLVSFYNNEISEKSEIFDDQFSVERPDGSNFTLKIRSTKLEDSAMYFCASSVLGTTQETQYFGPGTRLLVL.

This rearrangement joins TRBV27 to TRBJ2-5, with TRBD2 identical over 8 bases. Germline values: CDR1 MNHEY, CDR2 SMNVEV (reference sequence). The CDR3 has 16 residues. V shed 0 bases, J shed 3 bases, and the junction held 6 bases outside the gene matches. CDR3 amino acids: CASSLSPGTREETQYF. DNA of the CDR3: TGTGCCAGCAGTTTATCTCCCGGGACTAGGGAAGAGACCCAGTACTTC.

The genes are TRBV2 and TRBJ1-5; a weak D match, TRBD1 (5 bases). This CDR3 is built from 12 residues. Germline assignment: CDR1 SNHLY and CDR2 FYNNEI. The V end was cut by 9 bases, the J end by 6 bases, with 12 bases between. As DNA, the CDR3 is TGTGCCAGAGGAGAGGGGAGTCAGCCCCAGCATTTT. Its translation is CARGEGSQPQHF.

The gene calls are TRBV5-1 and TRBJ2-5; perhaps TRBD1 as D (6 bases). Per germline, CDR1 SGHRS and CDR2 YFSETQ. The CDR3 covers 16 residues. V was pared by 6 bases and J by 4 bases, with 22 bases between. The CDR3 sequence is CASKNNRQVGRETQYF. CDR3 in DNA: TGCGCCAGCAAGAATAACCGACAGGTAGGGCGAGAGACCCAGTACTTC.

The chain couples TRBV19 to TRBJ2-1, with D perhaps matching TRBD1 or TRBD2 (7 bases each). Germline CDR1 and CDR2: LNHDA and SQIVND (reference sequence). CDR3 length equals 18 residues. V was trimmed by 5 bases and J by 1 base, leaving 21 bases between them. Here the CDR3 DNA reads TGTGCCAGTAGTCCCCAGGGGGGCGTGGGAGGGTCCTACAATGAGCAGTTCTTC. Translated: CASSPQGGVGGSYNEQFF.

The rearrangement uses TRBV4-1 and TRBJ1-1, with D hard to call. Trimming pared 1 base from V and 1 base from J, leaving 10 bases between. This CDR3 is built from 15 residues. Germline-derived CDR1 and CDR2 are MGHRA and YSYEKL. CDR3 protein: CASSQAVPGNTEAFF. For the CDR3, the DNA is TGCGCCAGCAGCCAAGCGGTTCCAGGGAACACTGAAGCTTTCTTT.

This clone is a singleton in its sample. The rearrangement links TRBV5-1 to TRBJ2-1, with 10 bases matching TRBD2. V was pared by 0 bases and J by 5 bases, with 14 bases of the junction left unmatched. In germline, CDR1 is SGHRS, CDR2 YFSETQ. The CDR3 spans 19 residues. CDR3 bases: TGCGCCAGCAGCTTGGCGCAGGTGCCTAGCGGGAGTCCCCACAATGAGCAGTTCTTC. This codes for CASSLAQVPSGSPHNEQFF.

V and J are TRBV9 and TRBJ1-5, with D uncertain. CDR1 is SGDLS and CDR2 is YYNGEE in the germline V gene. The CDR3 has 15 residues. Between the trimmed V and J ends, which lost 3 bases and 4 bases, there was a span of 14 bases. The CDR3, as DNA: TGTGCCAGCAGCGCTTCAATCGGTGGAAATCAGCCCCAGCATTTT. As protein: CASSASIGGNQPQHF.

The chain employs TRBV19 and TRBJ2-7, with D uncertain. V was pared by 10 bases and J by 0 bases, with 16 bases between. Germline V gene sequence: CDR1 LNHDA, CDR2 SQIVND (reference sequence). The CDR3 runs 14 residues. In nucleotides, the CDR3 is TGTGCCACCGGTTATCTGGCGAGCTCCTACGAGCAGTACTTC. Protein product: CATGYLASSYEQYF.